One and the same sample provided the 11 T cell receptor beta chains below, sequenced in a study of T cell responses to AZD1222 COVID-19 vaccine. TCRdb's table, derived via immunoSEQ multiplex PCR, lists solely in-frame clones and lacks some. Of about 110,000 clones in the sample, 70% to 90% were seen once. Source: peripheral blood, taken 28 days after the second AZD1222 dose. The source of these receptors is an adult who received the AZD1222 COVID-19 vaccine.

The rearrangement uses TRBV5-1 and TRBJ1-3; D gene unclear. From germline, CDR1 is SGHRS and CDR2 YFSETQ. Deletions cut 4 bases from V and 3 bases from J, with 8 bases between. CDR3 size: 13 residues. The CDR3 DNA sequence: TGCGCCAGCAGCGACACCCTTGGAAACACCATATATTTT. Protein: CASSDTLGNTIYF.

V gene TRBV5-6 combines with J gene TRBJ1-2; a weak D match, TRBD1 (5 bases). Germline CDR1 SGHDT, CDR2 YYEEEE. Deletions cut 6 bases from V and 5 bases from J, with 17 bases between. This CDR3 comprises 14 residues. The CDR3 DNA reads TGTGCCAGCAACCCCCTGGGGGGGGATTATGGCTACACCTTC. It is translated as CASNPLGGDYGYTF. Supplemented by reference TRBV5-6 and TRBJ1-2, the full variable domain reads DAGVTQSPTHLIKTRGQQVTLRCSPKSGHDTVSWYQQALGQGPQFIFQYYEEEERQRGNFPDRFSGHQFPNYSSELNVNALLLGDSALYLCASNPLGGDYGYTFGSGTRLTVV.

V and J are TRBV6-2 or TRBV6-3 and TRBJ2-7; D gene unclear. The CDR3 has 14 residues. The V gene's germline CDR1 is MNHEY and CDR2 SVGEGT. Trimming took 2 bases from V and 2 from J, leaving 10 bases between them. The DNA for the CDR3 is TGTGCCAGCAGTTACGTATCACCCACCTACGAGCAGTACTTC. This encodes CASSYVSPTYEQYF.

The J gene is TRBJ2-3, the V gene TRBV7-2, with D possibly being TRBD1 (5 bases). Trimming left V 2 bases short and J 2 bases short, with 11 bases between. Looked up from germline, CDR1 is SGHTA and CDR2 is FQGNSA. This CDR3 has 15 amino acids. The CDR3: CASSLSRATTDTQYF. CDR3 in DNA: TGTGCCAGCAGCTTAAGCAGGGCAACCACAGATACGCAGTATTTT. The entire variable domain, with the rest obtained from reference TRBV7-2 and TRBJ2-3, is as follows: GAGVSQSPSNKVTEKGKDVELRCDPISGHTALYWYRQSLGQGLEFLIYFQGNSAPDKSGLPSDRFSAERTGGSVSTLTIQRTQQEDSAVYLCASSLSRATTDTQYFGPGTRLTVL.

The chain joins TRBV11-1 to TRBJ2-7; TRBD2 might be the D (6 bases). CDR1 is SGHAT, CDR2 FQDESV, per germline (reference sequence). The CDR3 runs 15 residues. Between the trimmed V and J ends, which lost 5 bases and 2 bases, there was a span of 16 bases. The CDR3 nucleotides read TGTGCCAGCAGCCCACTAGCCCCTGGTACCTACGAGCAGTACTTC. Its protein is CASSPLAPGTYEQYF.

The chain couples TRBV28 to TRBJ2-2; 9 nucleotides align to TRBD2. After removal of 5 bases from V and 5 bases from J, the junction contained 9 bases not matched to a gene. CDR1 is MDHEN and CDR2 is SYDVKM in the germline V gene. The CDR3 runs 16 residues. The CDR3 DNA reads TGTGCCAGCAGTCCAGAGCGGGAGGCCCGGACCGGGGAGCTGTTTTTT. Its translation: CASSPEREARTGELFF.

This chain joins TRBV2 and TRBJ2-7; 10 bases match TRBD1. Trimming at V came to 4 bases and at J to 5 bases, leaving 5 bases not matched to a gene. CDR1 is SNHLY and CDR2 is FYNNEI in the germline V gene. This CDR3 has 14 residues. CDR3 sequence: CASSAGTGVHEQYF. In nucleotides, the CDR3 is TGTGCCAGCAGTGCCGGGACAGGGGTTCACGAGCAGTACTTC.

The CDR3 sequence is CASSLGTNSYEQYF. The CDR3 DNA is TGTGCCAGCAGTTTGGGGACAAATTCCTACGAGCAGTACTTC. This sequence joins TRBV27 and TRBJ2-7; tentative D call: TRBD1 (6 bases). CDR3 length: 14 residues. Germline V lookup: CDR1 MNHEY, CDR2 SMNVEV (reference sequence). Between the trimmed V and J ends, which lost 3 bases and 1 base, there was a span of 10 bases.

This chain uses TRBV28 with TRBJ1-5, with a tentative D call TRBD1 (5 bases). The CDR3 extends over 14 amino acids. V dropped 7 bases and J dropped 3 bases, with 13 bases sitting between them. Germline V gives CDR1 MDHEN, CDR2 SYDVKM. The CDR3, as DNA: TGTGCCAGCACCTGGGGACTTTTCAATCAGCCCCAGCATTTT. Translation gives CASTWGLFNQPQHF. Full variable domain (rest looked up from reference TRBV28 and TRBJ1-5): DVKVTQSSRYLVKRTGEKVFLECVQDMDHENMFWYRQDPGLGLRLIYFSYDVKMKEKGDIPEGYSVSREKKERFSLILESASTNQTSMYLCASTWGLFNQPQHFGDGTRLSIL.

In DNA, the CDR3 is TGTGCCAGCAGCTTAAGCCAAGGGACAGGGGTCACTGAAGCTTTCTTT. It specifies CASSLSQGTGVTEAFF. The V and J genes are TRBV7-3 and TRBJ1-1; 10 bases map to TRBD1. Germline loops: CDR1 SGHTA, CDR2 FQGTGA. After removal of 1 base from V and 4 bases from J, the junction contained 6 bases not matched to a gene. The CDR3 loop spans 16 amino acids.

The rearrangement joins TRBV18 to TRBJ1-1, with D possibly TRBD1 on 6 matching bases. The V and J ends lost 4 bases and 6 bases respectively, with 15 bases between them. Germline CDR1 is KGHSH and CDR2 is LQKENI. This CDR3 spans 14 amino acids. CDR3 DNA sequence: TGTGCCAGCTCACAAGACCTTGGACAGCCTGAAGCTTTCTTT. This sequence encodes CASSQDLGQPEAFF.